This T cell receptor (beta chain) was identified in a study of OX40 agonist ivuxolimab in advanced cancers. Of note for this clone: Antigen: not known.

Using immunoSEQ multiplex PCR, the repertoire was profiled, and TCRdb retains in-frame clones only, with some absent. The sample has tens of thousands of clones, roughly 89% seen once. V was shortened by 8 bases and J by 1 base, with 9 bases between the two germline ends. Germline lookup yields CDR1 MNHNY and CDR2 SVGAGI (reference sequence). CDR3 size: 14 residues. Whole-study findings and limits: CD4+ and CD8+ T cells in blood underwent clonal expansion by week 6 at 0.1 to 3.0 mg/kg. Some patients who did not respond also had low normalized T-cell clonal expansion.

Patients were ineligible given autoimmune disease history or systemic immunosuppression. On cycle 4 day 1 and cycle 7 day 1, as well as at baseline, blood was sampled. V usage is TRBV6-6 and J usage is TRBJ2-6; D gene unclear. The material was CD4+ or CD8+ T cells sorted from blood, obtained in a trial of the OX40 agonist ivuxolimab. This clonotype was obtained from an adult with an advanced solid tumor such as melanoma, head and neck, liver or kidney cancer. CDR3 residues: CASGFLSGANVLTF. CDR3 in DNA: TGTGCCAGCGGTTTTCTTTCTGGGGCCAACGTCCTGACTTTC.